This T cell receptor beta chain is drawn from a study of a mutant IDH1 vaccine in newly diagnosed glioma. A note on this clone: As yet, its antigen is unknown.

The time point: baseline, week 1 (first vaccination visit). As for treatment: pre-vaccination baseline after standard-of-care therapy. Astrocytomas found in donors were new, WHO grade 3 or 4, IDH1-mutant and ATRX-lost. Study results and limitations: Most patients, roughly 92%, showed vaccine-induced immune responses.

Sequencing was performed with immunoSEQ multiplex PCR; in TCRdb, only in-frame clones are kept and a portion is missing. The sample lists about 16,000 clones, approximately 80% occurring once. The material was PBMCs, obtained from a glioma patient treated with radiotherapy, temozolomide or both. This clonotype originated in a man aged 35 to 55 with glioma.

The CDR3 nucleotides are TGTGCCAGCTCAAACGTCCCCAGCGGTGGAAACACCATATATTTT. This translates into CASSNVPSGGNTIYF. The chain recombines TRBV18 with TRBJ1-3; unclear D gene. The V gene lost 5 bases and the J gene lost 3 bases, with 14 bases spanning the gap. Germline-derived CDR1 and CDR2 are KGHSH and LQKENI. This CDR3 spans 15 amino acids.